A selection of T cell receptor beta chains follows, all from one sample in a study of blood T cell repertoires in COVID-19. The protocol was immunoSEQ multiplex PCR, while the TCRdb copy is restricted to in-frame clones and leaves out a portion. The sample consists of 200,000 to 250,000 clones, roughly 86% of them appearing once. The sequenced sample consisted of peripheral blood. All receptors come from a man aged 55 to 70 with acute or convalescent COVID-19. The CDR3 runs from the conserved cysteine through the conserved F or W. A D gene is named only where the DNA matches it firmly. Clone size is stated in some rows and not others, as once, few, many or a class when expanded.

D gene: TRBD1
V gene: TRBV6-6
CDR3 length: 15
J gene: TRBJ2-7
clone size: -
CDR3 DNA: TGTGCCAGCAGGACTTCGGACAGGGGGTCCTACGAGCAGTACTTC
CDR3 protein: CASRTSDRGSYEQYF

D gene: -
V gene: TRBV19
CDR3 length: 15
J gene: TRBJ1-2
clone size: -
CDR3 DNA: TGTGCCAGTAGTATTCGGGGGAGCGGAGGATATGGCTACACCTTC
CDR3 protein: CASSIRGSGGYGYTF

D gene: -
V gene: TRBV3-1/TRBV3-2
CDR3 length: 15
J gene: TRBJ2-7
clone size: once
CDR3 DNA: TGTGCCAGCACCCAAACCTGGACTAACTCCTACGAGCAGTACTTC
CDR3 protein: CASTQTWTNSYEQYF

D gene: TRBD1
V gene: TRBV28
CDR3 length: 14
J gene: TRBJ1-2
clone size: -
CDR3 DNA: TGTGCCAGCGCCTGGGACAGGGCCCGAATAGGCTACACCTTC
CDR3 protein: CASAWDRARIGYTF

D gene: TRBD1
V gene: TRBV5-8
CDR3 length: 11
J gene: TRBJ2-5
clone size: -
CDR3 DNA: TGTGCCAGCAGCTCAGGGGGGACCCAGTACTTC
CDR3 protein: CASSSGGTQYF

D gene: -
V gene: TRBV5-4
CDR3 length: 16
J gene: TRBJ1-3
clone size: -
CDR3 DNA: TGTGCCAGCAGCTTCCAATCGGAGATCTCTGGAAACACCATATATTTT
CDR3 protein: CASSFQSEISGNTIYF

D gene: -
V gene: TRBV7-3
CDR3 length: 14
J gene: TRBJ2-2
clone size: once
CDR3 DNA: TGTGCCAGCACCCAATGGGGGGACACCGGGGAGCTGTTTTTT
CDR3 protein: CASTQWGDTGELFF

D gene: TRBD1
V gene: TRBV28
CDR3 length: 15
J gene: TRBJ1-5
clone size: few
CDR3 DNA: TGTGCCAGCAGTTTCCCGACAGGGGGTGATCAGCCCCAGCATTTT
CDR3 protein: CASSFPTGGDQPQHF

D gene: TRBD1
V gene: TRBV6-5
CDR3 length: 15
J gene: TRBJ2-1
clone size: -
CDR3 DNA: TGTGCCAGCAGCTTATCCCGGGACAGATACAATGAGCAGTTCTTC
CDR3 protein: CASSLSRDRYNEQFF

D gene: -
V gene: TRBV3-1/TRBV3-2
CDR3 length: 16
J gene: TRBJ1-2
clone size: once
CDR3 DNA: TGTGCCAGCAGCCAAGAACGAAAGTCCAGGGGATCAGGCTACACCTTC
CDR3 protein: CASSQERKSRGSGYTF

D gene: TRBD2
V gene: TRBV18
CDR3 length: 15
J gene: TRBJ2-5
clone size: -
CDR3 DNA: TGTGCCAGCTCTCGAGCGGGGGAGCGCCAAGAGACCCAGTACTTC
CDR3 protein: CASSRAGERQETQYF

D gene: -
V gene: TRBV9
CDR3 length: 15
J gene: TRBJ1-5
clone size: once
CDR3 DNA: TGTGCCAGCAGCGTAGGCGACTATCTTAACCAGCCCCAGCATTTT
CDR3 protein: CASSVGDYLNQPQHF

D gene: TRBD1
V gene: TRBV19
CDR3 length: 14
J gene: TRBJ1-1
clone size: -
CDR3 DNA: TGTGCCAGTTCATACAGGGGGGCGAACACTGAAGCTTTCTTT
CDR3 protein: CASSYRGANTEAFF

D gene: TRBD1
V gene: TRBV5-8
CDR3 length: 15
J gene: TRBJ1-5
clone size: -
CDR3 DNA: TGTGCCAGCAGCCCCAAGCAGGGGGCAAGACAGCCCCAGCATTTT
CDR3 protein: CASSPKQGARQPQHF

D gene: -
V gene: TRBV27
CDR3 length: 13
J gene: TRBJ2-7
clone size: -
CDR3 DNA: TGTGCCAGCAGTTTAGGGACTCCCTACGAGCAGTACTTC
CDR3 protein: CASSLGTPYEQYF

D gene: TRBD1
V gene: TRBV3-1/TRBV3-2
CDR3 length: 15
J gene: TRBJ1-6
clone size: -
CDR3 DNA: TGTGCCAGCAGCCTCGGACAGGACCCTAGTTCACCCCTCCACTTT
CDR3 protein: CASSLGQDPSSPLHF

D gene: -
V gene: TRBV18
CDR3 length: 16
J gene: TRBJ2-7
clone size: -
CDR3 DNA: TGTGCCAGCTCACCACTGACCGGGACACATTCCTACGAGCAGTACTTC
CDR3 protein: CASSPLTGTHSYEQYF

D gene: -
V gene: TRBV12-2
CDR3 length: 18
J gene: TRBJ2-3
clone size: few
CDR3 DNA: TGTGCAAGTCGCCTTAGACCCCGGGGACAGGGGGAGGGAGATACGCAGTATTTT
CDR3 protein: CASRLRPRGQGEGDTQYF

D gene: TRBD1
V gene: TRBV5-6
CDR3 length: 15
J gene: TRBJ2-7
clone size: -
CDR3 DNA: TGTGCCAGCAGCAACACAGGACAGGGCAAGGGAGAGCAGTACTTC
CDR3 protein: CASSNTGQGKGEQYF

D gene: -
V gene: TRBV9
CDR3 length: 15
J gene: TRBJ2-5
clone size: once
CDR3 DNA: TGTGCCAGCAGCGTAGTCGGGACACCCCAAGAGACCCAGTACTTC
CDR3 protein: CASSVVGTPQETQYF

D gene: TRBD1
V gene: TRBV19
CDR3 length: 15
J gene: TRBJ2-7
clone size: -
CDR3 DNA: TGTGCCAGTAGCCTAGACAGGGGACCTTCCTACGAGCAGTACTTC
CDR3 protein: CASSLDRGPSYEQYF

D gene: -
V gene: TRBV7-6
CDR3 length: 15
J gene: TRBJ1-2
clone size: -
CDR3 DNA: TGTGCCAGCAGCCCATCCGTGACGGGAACCTATGGCTACACCTTC
CDR3 protein: CASSPSVTGTYGYTF

D gene: -
V gene: TRBV19
CDR3 length: 15
J gene: TRBJ1-2
clone size: -
CDR3 DNA: TGTGCCAGTACTCTTTCTGGGGCAGGGGAGGGTGGCTACACCTTC
CDR3 protein: CASTLSGAGEGGYTF

D gene: TRBD1
V gene: TRBV6-1
CDR3 length: 17
J gene: TRBJ1-4
clone size: -
CDR3 DNA: TGTGCCAGCAGTGCAACCGGGACAGGGGGCTTCGGTGAAAAACTGTTTTTT
CDR3 protein: CASSATGTGGFGEKLFF

D gene: -
V gene: TRBV9
CDR3 length: 14
J gene: TRBJ2-7
clone size: once
CDR3 DNA: TGTGCCAGCAGCGTAGGAGGCAGTTCCTACGAGCAGTACTTC
CDR3 protein: CASSVGGSSYEQYF

D gene: TRBD1
V gene: TRBV5-7
CDR3 length: 16
J gene: TRBJ1-4
clone size: -
CDR3 DNA: TGTGCCAGCAGCATCATACAGGGGGCAGATAATGAAAAACTGTTTTTT
CDR3 protein: CASSIIQGADNEKLFF

D gene: -
V gene: TRBV6-5
CDR3 length: 14
J gene: TRBJ1-1
clone size: -
CDR3 DNA: TGTGCCAGCACCGCGACGGATCGGGGGACTGAAGCTTTCTTT
CDR3 protein: CASTATDRGTEAFF

D gene: -
V gene: TRBV6-1
CDR3 length: 16
J gene: TRBJ1-3
clone size: -
CDR3 DNA: TGTGCCAGCAGTGAAGCGGGACTCGGGTCGCGGGACACCATATATTTT
CDR3 protein: CASSEAGLGSRDTIYF

D gene: TRBD1
V gene: TRBV6-5
CDR3 length: 15
J gene: TRBJ2-7
clone size: -
CDR3 DNA: TGTGCCAGCAGTCTGCAGGGGGCGCGCGTCTACGAGCAGTACTTC
CDR3 protein: CASSLQGARVYEQYF

D gene: -
V gene: TRBV27
CDR3 length: 15
J gene: TRBJ2-1
clone size: -
CDR3 DNA: TGTGCCACCATCGCCTGGGGGGAAAGGGGTAATGAGCAGTTCTTC
CDR3 protein: CATIAWGERGNEQFF

D gene: -
V gene: TRBV5-6
CDR3 length: 14
J gene: TRBJ2-5
clone size: -
CDR3 DNA: TGTGCCAGCAGCCCCGGAGGAGGCCAAGAGACCCAGTACTTC
CDR3 protein: CASSPGGGQETQYF

D gene: TRBD1
V gene: TRBV5-1
CDR3 length: 18
J gene: TRBJ1-1
clone size: -
CDR3 DNA: TGCGCCAGCAGCTTGGTAGGGACAGGGCCCGGTGGTTGGACTGAAGCTTTCTTT
CDR3 protein: CASSLVGTGPGGWTEAFF

D gene: -
V gene: TRBV6-1
CDR3 length: 15
J gene: TRBJ1-3
clone size: -
CDR3 DNA: TGTGCCAGCAGTGAAGATGGGGGGAGGGGAAACACCATATATTTT
CDR3 protein: CASSEDGGRGNTIYF

D gene: TRBD1
V gene: TRBV18
CDR3 length: 14
J gene: TRBJ1-5
clone size: -
CDR3 DNA: TGTGCCAGCTCACCTGGACAGGGGGGAGAGCCCCAGCATTTT
CDR3 protein: CASSPGQGGEPQHF

D gene: -
V gene: TRBV6-5
CDR3 length: 15
J gene: TRBJ1-2
clone size: -
CDR3 DNA: TGTGCCAGCAGTCCCCGGACTGGCACTCCGGGGGGCTACACCTTC
CDR3 protein: CASSPRTGTPGGYTF

D gene: -
V gene: TRBV27
CDR3 length: 16
J gene: TRBJ2-3
clone size: -
CDR3 DNA: TGTGCCAGCAGCCTTAGCGGTCCCGCGTTGGGAGATACGCAGTATTTT
CDR3 protein: CASSLSGPALGDTQYF

D gene: TRBD1
V gene: TRBV12-3/TRBV12-4
CDR3 length: 12
J gene: TRBJ1-2
clone size: -
CDR3 DNA: TGTGCCAGCAGCCTGACAGGGTATGGCTACACCTTC
CDR3 protein: CASSLTGYGYTF

D gene: -
V gene: TRBV28
CDR3 length: 15
J gene: TRBJ1-2
clone size: -
CDR3 DNA: TGTGCCAGCAGTGCCCTCCCACGGGGAAACTATGGCTACACCTTC
CDR3 protein: CASSALPRGNYGYTF

D gene: -
V gene: TRBV7-8
CDR3 length: 17
J gene: TRBJ2-1
clone size: few
CDR3 DNA: TGTGCCAGCAGCTTACTTGGGACAACGAGCTCCTACAATGAGCAGTTCTTC
CDR3 protein: CASSLLGTTSSYNEQFF